Listed here is a single T cell receptor (beta chain). The sample is drawn from a study of blood T cell repertoires in COVID-19. Assay: immunoSEQ multiplex PCR; the TCRdb copy retains only in-frame clones and omits some. The sample shows more than 40,000 clones, 70% to 90% of them seen only once. The CDR3 totals 14 residues. With 6 bases removed from V and 4 bases from J, the gap between germline ends came to 15 bases. Looked up from germline, CDR1 is MNHEY and CDR2 is SMNVEV (reference sequence). The chain joins TRBV27 to TRBJ1-2; the D gene is possibly TRBD1 (6 bases). This TCR was recovered from a human donor in a cohort sampled during active COVID-19. The donor label of this sample is uncertain. The sequencing input was peripheral blood. In DNA form, the CDR3 reads TGTGCCAGCAGATCAACAGGGACCGGCTATGGCTACACCTTC. It yields the protein CASRSTGTGYGYTF.